A selection of T cell receptor beta chains follows, all from one sample in a study of T-cell reconstitution after alpha-beta-depleted transplantation in children. TCRdb re-called the PCR reads with MiXCR, one entry per CDR3 protein. The sample contains about 610,000 distinct CDR3 sequences, 10% of which appear only once. Here the sequenced sample was PBMCs from the stem cell graft donor, taken from the stem cell graft. The source is a human donor who donated a stem cell graft to a child with acute myeloid leukemia. The CDR3 runs from the conserved cysteine through the conserved F or W. The D gene is left open where the match is weak. Where a row states a size, it is once, few, many or the class of an expanded clone; other rows omit it.

D	V	size	J	CDR3	DNA
TRBD1	TRBV18	NA	TRBJ1-2	CASSHGTANDYGYTF	TGTGCCAGCTCACACGGGACAGCCAACGACTATGGCTACACCTTC
TRBD2	TRBV27	NA	TRBJ2-1	CASRGLAGAVEQFF	TGTGCCAGCAGGGGACTAGCGGGAGCTGTGGAGCAGTTCTTC
NA	TRBV18	few	TRBJ1-1	CASSLRTGGTDTEAFF	TGTGCCAGCTCACTCCGGACTGGGGGAACGGACACTGAAGCTTTCTTT
NA	TRBV6-5	NA	TRBJ1-2	CASRAQGVGYTF	TGTGCCAGCAGGGCACAGGGTGTTGGCTACACCTTC
NA	TRBV5-1	few	TRBJ2-5	CASSPAASVETQYF	TGCGCCAGCAGCCCGGCGGCTAGCGTCGAGACCCAGTACTTC
TRBD2	TRBV20-1	NA	TRBJ2-3	CSAVSGTSGTDTQYF	TGCAGTGCTGTATCCGGGACTAGCGGGACAGATACGCAGTATTTT
NA	TRBV7-9	many	TRBJ2-7	CASSLSANSYEQYF	TGTGCCAGCAGCTTATCCGCAAACTCCTACGAGCAGTACTTC
NA	TRBV5-1	NA	TRBJ2-5	CASSWEQETQYF	TGCGCCAGCAGCTGGGAACAAGAGACCCAGTACTTC
TRBD1	TRBV20-1	NA	TRBJ1-5	CSARPSKDRVGNQPQHF	TGCAGTGCTAGACCAAGCAAGGACAGGGTGGGCAATCAGCCCCAGCATTTT
TRBD2	TRBV2	NA	TRBJ2-3	CASRVAGGDTDTQYF	TGTGCCAGCAGGGTAGCGGGAGGGGACACAGATACGCAGTATTTT
TRBD2	TRBV11-2	few	TRBJ2-1	CASSLVGSGLAGGREQFF	TGTGCCAGCAGCTTAGTTGGCAGCGGACTAGCGGGAGGAAGGGAGCAGTTCTTC
TRBD1	TRBV4-3	NA	TRBJ2-5	CASSQDRTGQETQYF	TGCGCCAGCAGCCAAGATAGGACAGGGCAAGAGACCCAGTACTTC
NA	TRBV27	few	TRBJ2-3	CASSLNLGYTDTQYF	TGTGCCAGCAGTTTAAATCTCGGCTACACAGATACGCAGTATTTT